These 21 T cell receptor beta chains came from one sample sequenced in a study of shared clonotypes between healthy human individuals. The protocol was immunoSEQ multiplex PCR, while the TCRdb copy is restricted to in-frame clones and leaves out a portion. The data contain about 700,000 clones, just over 90% of them seen just once; the ten biggest clones take up about a quarter. Positively selected for CCR7, the CD45RO-negative cells used as naive CD8 cells excluded terminally differentiated effector memory CD45RA+ cells. Sequenced: naive CD8+ T cells sorted from blood. All receptors come from a man aged 25-45 years in good health.

The chain recombines TRBV6-1 with TRBJ2-7; 10 nucleotides match TRBD2. V shed 4 bases and J 4 bases; nucleotides not matched to a gene: 10. The germline V gene encodes CDR1 MNHNS and CDR2 SASEGT. The length of the CDR3 is 16 residues. CDR3 residues: CASSAWASGSAYEQYF. CDR3 bases: TGTGCCAGCAGTGCCTGGGCTAGCGGGAGTGCATACGAGCAGTACTTC.

This rearrangement joins TRBV29-1 to TRBJ2-7, with a tentative D call TRBD1 (5 bases). CDR3 length: 14 residues. Trimming left V 4 bases short and J 6 bases short, with 19 bases between. The germline CDR1 and CDR2 sequences are SQVTM and ANQGSEA. As DNA, the CDR3 is TGCAGCGTTGGCGCCGCAGGGCTTCAGGGCGAGCAGTACTTC. It is translated as CSVGAAGLQGEQYF.

This chain links TRBV29-1 with TRBJ2-7, with TRBD1 identical over 9 bases. Germline CDR1 and CDR2: SQVTM and ANQGSEA. V dropped 5 bases and J dropped 0; count of bases not matched to a gene: 5. CDR3 length: 14 amino acids. The CDR3 loop reads CSVYDRGSSYEQYF. CDR3 nucleotides: TGCAGCGTTTACGACAGGGGGAGCTCCTACGAGCAGTACTTC.

This chain joins TRBV10-3 and TRBJ2-5; weak D call: TRBD2 (6 bases). The CDR3 is 16 residues long. With 2 bases removed from V and 5 bases from J, the gap between germline ends came to 18 bases. Germline V gives CDR1 ENHRY, CDR2 SYGVKD. CDR3 DNA sequence: TGTGCCATCAGTGAGGGGGGAGCGGGTTTATTGGAGACCCAGTACTTC. Protein product: CAISEGGAGLLETQYF.

V is TRBV7-9 and J is TRBJ2-5, with 8 bases aligning to TRBD2. CDR1 is SEHNR, CDR2 FQNEAQ, per germline (reference sequence). V lost 7 bases, J lost 5 bases, and 9 bases stayed unmatched. The CDR3 loop spans 14 amino acids. CDR3 in DNA: TGTGCCAGCACCCTAGCGGGCCTCCGTGAGACCCAGTACTTC. Residues: CASTLAGLRETQYF.

V gene TRBV7-6 combines with J gene TRBJ2-1; TRBD2 matches at 11 bases. Germline V CDR1 and CDR2: SGHVS, FNYEAQ. The CDR3 length is 18 residues. Losses at the gene ends were 1 base for V and 2 bases for J; bases not matched to a gene: 7. The DNA of the CDR3 is TGTGCCAGCAGCTTAGGTTCTAGCGGGAGGAGGACCTACAATGAGCAGTTCTTC. Translation gives CASSLGSSGRRTYNEQFF.

J is TRBJ1-4 and V is TRBV27; D is undetermined. Trimming shortened V by 6 bases and J by 3 bases, and 11 bases separated the two germline ends. The germline CDR1 and CDR2 sequences are MNHEY and SMNVEV (reference sequence). The CDR3 sequence is 14 residues long. The CDR3 region has the DNA TGTGCCAGCAGGATTTCAGGACCTAATGAAAAACTGTTTTTT. It translates to CASRISGPNEKLFF.

This chain connects TRBV4-3 to TRBJ1-1; D gene ambiguous. This CDR3 region has 14 residues. V lost 3 bases and J 4 bases, leaving 12 bases between the germline ends. Germline-derived CDR1 and CDR2 are LGHNA and YSLEER. The CDR3 here is CASSHRGVGTEAFF. CDR3 in DNA: TGCGCCAGCAGCCATCGTGGGGTAGGCACTGAAGCTTTCTTT.

The genes are TRBV27 and TRBJ2-7; D gene unclear. The germline V gene has CDR1 MNHEY and CDR2 SMNVEV (reference sequence). Trimming took 5 bases from V and 4 from J, leaving 15 bases between them. This CDR3 contains 14 residues. CDR3 in amino acids: CASSESGPQYEQYF. The CDR3 nucleotides are TGTGCCAGCAGTGAGTCGGGTCCTCAATACGAGCAGTACTTC.

The chain is built from TRBV7-2 and TRBJ2-7; D gene uncertain. CDR3 length: 14 amino acids. Germline V CDR1 and CDR2: SGHTA, FQGNSA. Trimming removed 7 bases at V and 0 bases at J, with 13 bases between. Here the CDR3 DNA reads TGTGCCAGCAACCAAGAAGGCAACTCCTACGAGCAGTACTTC. It yields the protein CASNQEGNSYEQYF.

This clone has more than one count but fewer than ten. This sequence joins TRBV4-1 and TRBJ2-1; no definite D call. Trimming took 0 bases from V and 8 from J, leaving 8 bases between them. This CDR3 has 13 amino acids. Germline CDR1 reads MGHRA; CDR2 reads YSYEKL. CDR3 nucleotides: TGCGCCAGCAGCCAAGATGGGATGGATGAGCAGTTCTTC. Amino acid sequence: CASSQDGMDEQFF.

The rearrangement joins TRBV11-2 to TRBJ2-1; 9 nucleotides agree with TRBD2. The germline CDR1 and CDR2 sequences are SGHAT and FQNNGV. This CDR3 is built from 15 residues. Trimming took 7 bases from V and 6 from J; bases not matched to a gene: 10. The CDR3 nucleotides read TGTGCCAGCACCCTCCGTTTTAGCGGGAGCAATGAGCAGTTCTTC. Its translation is CASTLRFSGSNEQFF.

V gene TRBV27 combines with J gene TRBJ2-1; no reliable D call. The CDR3 extends over 15 amino acids. The germline V gene has CDR1 MNHEY and CDR2 SMNVEV (reference sequence). Trimming stripped 6 bases from V and 0 bases from J, with 12 bases between. The CDR3 here is CASRPSKSSYNEQFF. CDR3 nucleotides: TGTGCCAGCAGACCTTCTAAGAGCTCCTACAATGAGCAGTTCTTC.

The chain employs TRBV4-1 and TRBJ2-3; D gene unclear. Germline lookup yields CDR1 MGHRA and CDR2 YSYEKL. CDR3 length equals 15 residues. V was trimmed by 0 bases and J by 1 base, leaving 8 bases between them. The CDR3 sequence: CASSQEFPGTDTQYF. The CDR3 DNA follows: TGCGCCAGCAGCCAAGAGTTTCCTGGCACAGATACGCAGTATTTT.

This sequence joins TRBV11-2 and TRBJ2-7; D unresolved. Trimming removed 2 bases from V and 3 bases from J, with 8 bases in between. In germline, CDR1 is SGHAT, CDR2 FQNNGV. The CDR3 is made up of 13 amino acids. The CDR3 loop reads CASSLSGDYEQYF. CDR3 sequence (DNA): TGTGCCAGCAGCTTAAGTGGGGACTACGAGCAGTACTTC.

The chain couples TRBV27 to TRBJ2-7, with a tentative D call TRBD2 (6 bases). CDR3 length: 15 amino acids. Deletions cut 5 bases from V and 3 bases from J, with 17 bases between. Germline V gives CDR1 MNHEY, CDR2 SMNVEV (reference sequence). CDR3 amino acids: CASSPAGLIDYEQYF. As DNA, the CDR3 is TGTGCCAGCAGTCCTGCGGGGCTAATTGACTACGAGCAGTACTTC.

The V call is TRBV6-1, the J call TRBJ2-1; 7 bases line up with TRBD2. CDR1 is MNHNS, CDR2 SASEGT, per germline. The CDR3 contains 18 residues. J was trimmed by 0 bases and V by 0 bases; bases with no gene match: 8. The CDR3 loop reads CASSEAFGSGYSYNEQFF. Here the CDR3 DNA reads TGTGCCAGCAGTGAAGCGTTTGGTAGCGGGTACTCCTACAATGAGCAGTTCTTC.

The chain joins TRBV4-1 to TRBJ1-2; tentatively, D is TRBD1 (6 bases). CDR3 length: 15 amino acids. V was pared by 4 bases and J by 4 bases, with 16 bases between. Per the germline V gene, CDR1 is MGHRA and CDR2 is YSYEKL. The CDR3 region has the DNA TGCGCCAGCAGCCCCGAGGAGGGGGGACTCTATGGCTACACCTTC. This sequence encodes CASSPEEGGLYGYTF.

V is TRBV4-3 and J is TRBJ2-3; D is uncertain. Trimming removed 4 bases at V and 0 bases at J, with 23 bases between. CDR3 length equals 19 residues. Germline CDR1 and CDR2: LGHNA and YSLEER. The CDR3 loop is CASSPRMIVQPLSTDTQYF. CDR3 coding DNA: TGCGCCAGCAGCCCAAGGATGATTGTCCAGCCGCTAAGCACAGATACGCAGTATTTT.

This sequence joins TRBV25-1 and TRBJ2-5; 8 nucleotides agree with TRBD2. The CDR3 has 14 amino acids. Germline V gene sequence: CDR1 MGHDK, CDR2 SYGVNS. The V gene end was trimmed by 1 base and the J gene end by 5 bases; junction bases not matched to a gene: 3. CDR3 loop: CASSEWGLGETQYF. The CDR3, as DNA: TGTGCCAGCAGTGAATGGGGACTAGGGGAGACCCAGTACTTC.

This chain uses TRBV6-5 with TRBJ1-1; TRBD1 matches at 9 bases. CDR3 length: 13 amino acids. V lost 6 bases to trimming and J lost 4 bases; unmatched junction nucleotides: 3. Per the germline V gene, CDR1 is MNHEY and CDR2 is SVGAGI. The CDR3 DNA follows: TGTGCCAGCAGGACGACAGGGGGCACTGAAGCTTTCTTT. Its translation: CASRTTGGTEAFF.